These 24 T cell receptor beta chains came from one sample sequenced in a study of breast tumors, draining lymph nodes, adjacent tissues. The lymph nodes were axillary draining lymph nodes from breast cancer patients. MiXCR was run by TCRdb on the multiplex PCR reads, yielding one entry per CDR3 protein. This sample carries 200,000 to 250,000 distinct CDR3 sequences, roughly a third of them seen once, and the ten largest clones take approximately 3.5%. The sample consisted of axillary lymph node tissue. Every receptor here comes from a female donor with breast cancer. Some clones in this sample may be carry-over from other donors' samples.

This clonotype was counted many times. The chain combines TRBV6-5 with TRBJ2-1, with 7 positions matching TRBD2. This CDR3 has 14 residues. After removal of 5 bases from V and 4 bases from J, the junction contained 5 bases not matched to a gene. The germline gives CDR1 MNHEY, CDR2 SVGAGI. The CDR3 nucleotides are TGTGCCAGCAGTCTTGCGGGGGTATACAATGAGCAGTTCTTC. This sequence encodes CASSLAGVYNEQFF.

This clonotype has only one observation. A much bigger clone sits one base away, suggesting this may be a read error. This chain connects TRBV12-3 or TRBV12-4 to TRBJ2-7, with 7 positions matching TRBD2. There are 13 residues in the CDR3. Trimming removed 5 bases from V and 3 bases from J; junction bases left unmatched: 4. The CDR3 coding sequence is TGTGCCAGCAGTATCCGGGACTACTACGAGCAGTACTTC. Its protein is CASSIRDYYEQYF.

This clonotype came up many times. A junction end diverges from the germline sequence, so it may reflect a read error. The V gene is TRBV7-7, the J gene TRBJ2-1, with 12 bases identical to TRBD2. Germline assignment: CDR1 SSHAT and CDR2 FNYEAQ (reference sequence). The CDR3 consists of 15 residues. CDR3 sequence reads: CASSPLAGGPSEQFF. The CDR3 DNA follows: TGTGCTAGCAGCCCGCTAGCGGGAGGGCCCAGTGAGCAGTTCTTC. Together with reference TRBV7-7 and TRBJ2-1, the CDR3 gives the full variable domain: GAGVSQSPRYKVTKRGQDVTLRCDPISSHATLYWYQQALGQGPEFLTYFNYEAQPDKSGLPSDRFSAERPEGSISTLTIQRTEQRDSAMYRCASSPLAGGPSEQFFGPGTRLTVL.

This clonotype was recorded at least ten times. V usage is TRBV6-6 and J usage is TRBJ1-5, with D perhaps TRBD1 (5 bases). This CDR3 region has 14 residues. Germline CDR1 reads MNHNY; CDR2 reads SVGAGI (reference sequence). The V gene lost 7 bases and the J gene lost 1 base, with 11 bases spanning the gap. CDR3 residues: CASIEGNSNQPQHF. The CDR3 bases are TGTGCCAGCATCGAGGGGAACAGCAATCAGCCCCAGCATTTT.

V gene TRBV10-3 combines with J gene TRBJ2-2; the match to TRBD2 covers 8 bases. The length of the CDR3 is 15 residues. The V and J ends lost 10 bases and 7 bases, in that order; junction bases with no gene match: 14. CDR1 ENHRY and CDR2 SYGVKD come from the germline V gene. The CDR3 spells CASSQPGGPGGELFF. The CDR3 DNA is TGTGCCAGCAGCCAACCGGGAGGGCCGGGCGGGGAGCTGTTTTTT.

The V and J genes are TRBV5-5 and TRBJ2-7, with unresolved D. Germline V gene data show CDR1 as SGHKS and CDR2 as YYEKEE (reference sequence). This CDR3 is built from 15 residues. Trimming took off 3 bases at V and 3 bases at J, with 16 bases between the two ends. The DNA of the CDR3 is TGTGCCAGCAGCTCACCCGGGCGGATCGGCTACGAGCAGTACTTC. Its protein is CASSSPGRIGYEQYF.

This clonotype was counted only a few times. This rearrangement joins TRBV6-6 to TRBJ2-1, with 8 bases fitting TRBD2. The germline V gene has CDR1 MNHNY and CDR2 SVGAGI (reference sequence). The CDR3 is made up of 17 amino acids. The junction had 18 bases not matched to a gene; V was cut back by 6 bases and J by 8 bases. The CDR3 region is CASRDSGSGISGDEQFF. The CDR3, as DNA: TGTGCCAGCAGGGACAGTGGTAGCGGGATCTCCGGGGATGAGCAGTTCTTC.

There are many counts of this clonotype. Here the CDR3 reads CASSVGRGNGELFF. The CDR3 DNA reads TGTGCCAGCAGCGTAGGTCGGGGGAACGGGGAGCTGTTTTTT. This chain links TRBV9 with TRBJ2-2; D perhaps matches TRBD2 (6 bases). The germline V and J ends were trimmed by 0 bases and 7 bases, with 10 bases remaining between them. CDR3 length: 14 amino acids. The germline CDR1 and CDR2 sequences are SGDLS and YYNGEE.

Concerning this clonotype itself: The conserved phenylalanine or tryptophan normally closing the CDR3 is absent here, so this likely arose from a read error. The DNA is left out, because the CDR3 cannot be placed on it with certainty; the CDR3 is given as TCRdb lists it. The rearrangement links TRBV7-6 to TRBJ1-3; the table's D call, TRBD1, has no DNA check behind it. Inclusive of both ends, the CDR3 amounts to 10 amino acids. Germline V gene data show CDR1 as SGHVS and CDR2 as FNYEAQ. The CDR3 protein is CASRKQGAAT.

The V gene is TRBV6-1, the J gene TRBJ1-1; TRBD1 agrees at 8 bases. The CDR3 has 14 amino acids. J lost 5 bases, V lost 5 bases, and 7 bases had no gene match. Germline assignment: CDR1 MNHNS and CDR2 SASEGT. In DNA, the CDR3 is TGTGCCAGCAGTCAGGGGGCTTGGGGTACTGAAGCTTTCTTT. Translation: CASSQGAWGTEAFF.

This clonotype was recorded at least ten times. The gene calls are TRBV6-1 and TRBJ1-2; no clear D. CDR1 is MNHNS and CDR2 is SASEGT in the germline V gene. Between the trimmed V and J ends, which lost 2 bases and 2 bases, there was a span of 6 bases. This CDR3 is 13 amino acids long. The CDR3 sequence is CASSENKNYGYTF. The DNA for the CDR3 is TGTGCCAGCAGTGAAAACAAGAACTATGGCTACACCTTC.

Note on this clonotype: No conserved phenylalanine or tryptophan is present at the end of the CDR3, so a read error is the likely explanation. It is unclear where the CDR3 begins or ends on the DNA, so no DNA is shown, and the CDR3 is as TCRdb lists it. V usage is TRBV10-3 and J usage is TRBJ2-1. Per the germline V gene, CDR1 is ENHRY and CDR2 is SYGVKD. Ends included, the CDR3 has 14 residues. This CDR3 reads CAISGISGGYTFGS.

This clonotype was seen only a few times. The J gene is TRBJ2-2, the V gene TRBV12-3 or TRBV12-4; maybe TRBD2 (6 bases). The CDR3 covers 15 residues. V was pared by 3 bases and J by 0 bases, with 8 bases between. The CDR3 reads CASSLGGSNTGELFF. CDR3 in DNA: TGTGCCAGCAGTTTGGGGGGATCGAACACCGGGGAGCTGTTTTTT.

This clonotype has a count of ten or more. V usage is TRBV11-3 and J usage is TRBJ2-7, with D hard to call. Trimming removed 4 bases from V and 5 bases from J, with 15 bases in between. The CDR3 spans 14 residues. Germline V gene lookup returns CDR1 SGHNT and CDR2 YENEEA. The CDR3 bases are TGTGCCAGCAGCTCGGTCGGACCGACCGACGAGCAGTACTTC. Protein: CASSSVGPTDEQYF.

This clonotype occurred a few times. The V call is TRBV7-8, the J call TRBJ2-3; no reliable D call. The J call is uncertain, as TRBJ2-7 better fits the DNA end. This CDR3 is built from 9 residues. Germline CDR1 SGHVS, CDR2 FQNEAQ. In DNA, the CDR3 is TGTGCCAGCAGCCTTGGACAGTACTTC. It codes for CASSLGQYF.

CDR3 protein: CASSLSAVTDTQYF. DNA for the CDR3: TGTGCCAGCAGTTTATCAGCGGTCACAGATACGCAGTATTTT. The chain is built from TRBV12-3 or TRBV12-4 and TRBJ2-3, with a weak D call TRBD2 (5 bases). V dropped 2 bases and J dropped 2 bases, with 8 bases sitting between them. The length of the CDR3 is 14 residues.

On this clonotype: At one boundary the junction diverges from the germline segment, which might be a read error. The chain uses TRBV6-6 and TRBJ1-3, with D tentatively TRBD1 (5 bases). Germline V gives CDR1 MNHNY, CDR2 SVGAGI (reference sequence). The CDR3 loop spans 16 amino acids. The DNA for the CDR3 is TGTGCCAGCAGTCACTCGGGGCCGGGGACTGGAAACACCATATATTTT. Encoded protein: CASSHSGPGTGNTIYF.

This clonotype was seen only a few times. Since a much larger clone is just one base distant, this may be a read error. The chain couples TRBV11-2 to TRBJ1-2, with unresolved D. The CDR3 runs 14 residues. CDR1 is SGHAT, CDR2 FQNNGV, per germline. V dropped 4 bases and J dropped 4 bases, with 13 bases sitting between them. CDR3 in amino acids: CASSSSWSTYGYTF. In DNA form, the CDR3 reads TGTGCCAGCAGCTCCTCCTGGTCTACCTATGGCTACACCTTC.

This clonotype was picked up many times. The genes are TRBV19 and TRBJ1-2; no clear D. The germline V and J ends were trimmed by 3 bases and 8 bases, with 13 bases remaining between them. The CDR3 totals 13 residues. Germline assignment: CDR1 LNHDA and CDR2 SQIVND (reference sequence). CDR3 coding DNA: TGTGCCAGTAGTATGCCAGGACTCGGGGGCTACACCTTC. It yields the protein CASSMPGLGGYTF.

The table lists this clonotype with many counts. The V call is TRBV5-1, the J call TRBJ1-3; no clear D gene. Trimming stripped 4 bases from V and 0 bases from J, with 11 bases between. The CDR3 sequence is 15 residues long. The V gene's germline CDR1 is SGHRS and CDR2 YFSETQ. The DNA of the CDR3 is TGCGCCAGCAGCCCGGCAGGTATCTCTGGAAACACCATATATTTT. Amino acids: CASSPAGISGNTIYF.

This clonotype was detected many times. This chain links TRBV4-2 with TRBJ2-5; 7 positions match TRBD1. Germline trimming cut 3 bases from V and 5 bases from J; bases unmatched to any gene: 6. The CDR3 runs to 14 residues. The germline gives CDR1 LGHNA, CDR2 YNFKEQ. The CDR3 bases are TGTGCCAGCAGCCAGCCGACAGGGAGTGAGACCCAGTACTTC. Its translation: CASSQPTGSETQYF.

This clonotype was recorded at least ten times. The chain joins TRBV4-3 to TRBJ1-2, with no clear D. Trimming removed 0 bases at V and 2 bases at J, with 13 bases between. This CDR3 contains 16 residues. Germline V CDR1 and CDR2: LGHNA, YSLEER. The CDR3, as DNA: TGCGCCAGCAGCCAAGACGCTGGAGGAGTCAACTATGGCTACACCTTC. Translation gives CASSQDAGGVNYGYTF.

The genes are TRBV10-1 and TRBJ2-7, with unresolved D. The germline CDR1 and CDR2 sequences are WNHNN and SYGVQD (reference sequence). The CDR3 runs to 14 residues. V shed 4 bases and J shed 4 bases, with 14 bases lying between them. The CDR3 region has the DNA TGCGCCAGCAGTGGACGCGACCTTTCATACGAGCAGTACTTC. Translation: CASSGRDLSYEQYF.

This clonotype appeared a few times. This may arise from a read error, as a much more abundant clone is one base away. The DNA of the CDR3 is TGTGCCAGCAGCCGATCGGACAGGGGGCGATCTGGCTCCACCTTC. Its protein product is CASSRSDRGRSGSTF. The chain has TRBV14 and TRBJ1-2, with 11 bases aligning to TRBD1. CDR1 SGHDN and CDR2 FVKESK come from the germline V gene. This CDR3 has 15 residues.